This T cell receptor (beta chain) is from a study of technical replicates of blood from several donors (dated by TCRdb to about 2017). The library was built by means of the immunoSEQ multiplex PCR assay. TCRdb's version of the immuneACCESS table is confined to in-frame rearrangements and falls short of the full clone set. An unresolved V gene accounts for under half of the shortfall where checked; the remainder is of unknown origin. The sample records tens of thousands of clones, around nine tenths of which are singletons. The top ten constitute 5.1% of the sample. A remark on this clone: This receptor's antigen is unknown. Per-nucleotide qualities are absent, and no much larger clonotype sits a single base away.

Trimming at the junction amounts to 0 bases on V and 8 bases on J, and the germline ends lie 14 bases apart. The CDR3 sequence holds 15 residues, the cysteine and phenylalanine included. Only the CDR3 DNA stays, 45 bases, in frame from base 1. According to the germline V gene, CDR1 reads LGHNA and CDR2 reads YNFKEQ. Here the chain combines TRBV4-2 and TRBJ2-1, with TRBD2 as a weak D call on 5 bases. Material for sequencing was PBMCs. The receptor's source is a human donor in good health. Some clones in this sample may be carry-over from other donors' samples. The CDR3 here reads CASSQELLGGDEQFF. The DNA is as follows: TGTGCCAGCAGCCAAGAACTACTAGGTGGCGATGAGCAGTTCTTC.